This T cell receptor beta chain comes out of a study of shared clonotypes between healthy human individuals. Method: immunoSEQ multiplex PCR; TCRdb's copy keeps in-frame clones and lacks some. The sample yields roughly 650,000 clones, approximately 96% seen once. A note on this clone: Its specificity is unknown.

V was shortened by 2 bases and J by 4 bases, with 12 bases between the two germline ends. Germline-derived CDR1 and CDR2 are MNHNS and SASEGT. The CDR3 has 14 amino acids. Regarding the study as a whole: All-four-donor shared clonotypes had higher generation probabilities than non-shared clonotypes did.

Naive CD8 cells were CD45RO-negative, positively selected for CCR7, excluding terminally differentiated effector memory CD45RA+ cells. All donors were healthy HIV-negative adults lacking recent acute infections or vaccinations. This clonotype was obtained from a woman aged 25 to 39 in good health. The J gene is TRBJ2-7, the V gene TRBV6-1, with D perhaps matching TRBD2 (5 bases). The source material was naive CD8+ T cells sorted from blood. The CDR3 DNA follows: TGTGCCAGCAGTGAAAGAGGGAGATCTTACGAGCAGTACTTC. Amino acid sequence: CASSERGRSYEQYF.